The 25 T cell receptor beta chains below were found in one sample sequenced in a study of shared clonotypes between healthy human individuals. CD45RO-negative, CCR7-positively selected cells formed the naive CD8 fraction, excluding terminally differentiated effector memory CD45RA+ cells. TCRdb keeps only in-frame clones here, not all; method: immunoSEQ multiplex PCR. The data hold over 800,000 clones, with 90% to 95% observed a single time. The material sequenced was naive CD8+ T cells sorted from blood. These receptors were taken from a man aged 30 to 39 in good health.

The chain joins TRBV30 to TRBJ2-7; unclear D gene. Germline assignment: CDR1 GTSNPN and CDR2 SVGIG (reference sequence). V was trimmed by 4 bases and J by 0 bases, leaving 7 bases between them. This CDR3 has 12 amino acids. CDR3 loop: CAWTAGSYEQYF. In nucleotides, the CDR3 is TGTGCCTGGACTGCCGGCTCCTACGAGCAGTACTTC.

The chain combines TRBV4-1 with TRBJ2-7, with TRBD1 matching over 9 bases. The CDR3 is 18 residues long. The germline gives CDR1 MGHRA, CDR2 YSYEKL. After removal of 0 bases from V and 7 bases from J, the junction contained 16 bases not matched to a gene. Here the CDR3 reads CASSQDQGQGPTEVEQYF. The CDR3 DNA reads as TGCGCCAGCAGCCAAGATCAGGGACAGGGTCCCACCGAGGTAGAGCAGTACTTC.

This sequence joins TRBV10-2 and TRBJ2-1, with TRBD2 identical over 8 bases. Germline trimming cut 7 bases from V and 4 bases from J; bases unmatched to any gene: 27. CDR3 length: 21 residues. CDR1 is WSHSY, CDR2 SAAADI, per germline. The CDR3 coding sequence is TGCGCCAGCACTTTAAGAGGAGGCTCGGGACTAGGTTCGGTTGCGTACAATGAGCAGTTCTTC. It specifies CASTLRGGSGLGSVAYNEQFF.

The CDR3 is CASSYVSAEAEAFF. The CDR3 DNA reads as TGTGCCAGCAGTTACGTCAGCGCCGAAGCTGAAGCTTTCTTT. The genes are TRBV6-6 and TRBJ1-1, with unresolved D. This CDR3 has 14 residues. V lost 2 bases to trimming and J lost 6 bases, with 13 bases between them. Per germline, CDR1 MNHNY and CDR2 SVGAGI (reference sequence).

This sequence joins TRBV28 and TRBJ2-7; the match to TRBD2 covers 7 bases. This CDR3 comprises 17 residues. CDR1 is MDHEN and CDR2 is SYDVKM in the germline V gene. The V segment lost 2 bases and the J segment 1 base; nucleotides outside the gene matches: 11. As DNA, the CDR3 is TGTGCCAGCAGTTTACCCGGAGTGGGCGGGAGATCCTACGAGCAGTACTTC. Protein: CASSLPGVGGRSYEQYF.

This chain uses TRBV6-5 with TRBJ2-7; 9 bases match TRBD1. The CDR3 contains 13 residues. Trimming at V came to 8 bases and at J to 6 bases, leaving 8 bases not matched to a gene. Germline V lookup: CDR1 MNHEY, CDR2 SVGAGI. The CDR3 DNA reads TGTGCCAGCGGCCGACAGGGGGTTGGCGAGCAGTACTTC. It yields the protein CASGRQGVGEQYF.

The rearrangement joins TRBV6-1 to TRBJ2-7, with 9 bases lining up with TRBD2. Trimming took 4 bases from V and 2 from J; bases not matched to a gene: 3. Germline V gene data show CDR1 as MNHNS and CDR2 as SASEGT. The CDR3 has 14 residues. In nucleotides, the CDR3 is TGTGCCAGCAGTGGGTCTAGCGGGACCTACGAGCAGTACTTC. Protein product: CASSGSSGTYEQYF.

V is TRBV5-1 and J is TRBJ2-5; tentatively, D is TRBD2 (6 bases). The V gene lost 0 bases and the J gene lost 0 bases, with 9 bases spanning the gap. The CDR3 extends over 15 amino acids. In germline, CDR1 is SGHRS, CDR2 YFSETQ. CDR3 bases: TGCGCCAGCAGCTTGGTTGCGGGGTACCAAGAGACCCAGTACTTC. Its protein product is CASSLVAGYQETQYF.

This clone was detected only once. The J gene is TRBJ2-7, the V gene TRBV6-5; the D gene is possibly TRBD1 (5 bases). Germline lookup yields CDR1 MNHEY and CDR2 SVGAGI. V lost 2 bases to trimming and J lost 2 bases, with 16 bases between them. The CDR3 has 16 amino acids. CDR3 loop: CASSYASGIPAYEQYF. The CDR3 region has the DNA TGTGCCAGCAGTTACGCGTCAGGGATACCTGCCTACGAGCAGTACTTC.

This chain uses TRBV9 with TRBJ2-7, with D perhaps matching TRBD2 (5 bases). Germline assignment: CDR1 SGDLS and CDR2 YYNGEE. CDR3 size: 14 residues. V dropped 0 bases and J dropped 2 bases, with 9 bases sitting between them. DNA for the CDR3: TGTGCCAGCAGCGTAGCGGGGTCGGCCTACGAGCAGTACTTC. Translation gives CASSVAGSAYEQYF.

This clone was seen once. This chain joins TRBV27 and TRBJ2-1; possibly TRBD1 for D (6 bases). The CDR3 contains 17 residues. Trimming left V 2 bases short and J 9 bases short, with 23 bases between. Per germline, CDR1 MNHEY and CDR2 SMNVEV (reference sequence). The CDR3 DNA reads TGTGCCAGCAGTTTACTCTCCCTCAGGGGCTCCGCCGCTGAGCAGTTCTTC. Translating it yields CASSLLSLRGSAAEQFF.

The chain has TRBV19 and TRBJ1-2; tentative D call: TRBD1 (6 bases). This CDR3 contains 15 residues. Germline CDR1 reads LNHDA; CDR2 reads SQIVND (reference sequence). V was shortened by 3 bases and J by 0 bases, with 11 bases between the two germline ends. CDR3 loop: CASSIRDIANYGYTF. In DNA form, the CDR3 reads TGTGCCAGTAGTATCCGGGACATAGCTAACTATGGCTACACCTTC.

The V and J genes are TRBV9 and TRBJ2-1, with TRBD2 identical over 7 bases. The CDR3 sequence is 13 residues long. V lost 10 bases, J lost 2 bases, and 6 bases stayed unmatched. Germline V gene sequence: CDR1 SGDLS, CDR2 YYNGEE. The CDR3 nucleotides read TGTGCCTGGAAGCGGGGTCCCTACAATGAGCAGTTCTTC. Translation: CAWKRGPYNEQFF. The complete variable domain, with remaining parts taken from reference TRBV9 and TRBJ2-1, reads DSGVTQTPKHLITATGQRVTLRCSPRSGDLSVYWYQQSLDQGLQFLIQYYNGEERAKGNILERFSAQQFPDLHSELNLSSLELGDSALYFCAWKRGPYNEQFFGPGTRLTVL.

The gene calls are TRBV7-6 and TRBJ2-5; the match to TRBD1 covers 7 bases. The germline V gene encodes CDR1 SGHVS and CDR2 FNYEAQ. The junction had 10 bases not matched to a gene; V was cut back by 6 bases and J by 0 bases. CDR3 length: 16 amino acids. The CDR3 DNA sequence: TGTGCCAGCAGGAAACGGGGACAGACGTACCAAGAGACCCAGTACTTC. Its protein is CASRKRGQTYQETQYF. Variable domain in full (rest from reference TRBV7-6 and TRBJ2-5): GAGVSQSPRYKVTKRGQDVALRCDPISGHVSLYWYRQALGQGPEFLTYFNYEAQQDKSGLPNDRFSAERPEGSISTLTIQRTEQRDSAMYRCASRKRGQTYQETQYFGPGTRLLVL.

The CDR3 DNA follows: TGTGCCAGCAGTGACAACCTACTAGGGAATGAGCAGTTCTTC. Encoded protein: CASSDNLLGNEQFF. This sequence joins TRBV6-5 and TRBJ2-1; D possibly corresponds to TRBD2 (5 bases). The CDR3 is 14 residues long. The V end lost 5 bases, the J end lost 7 bases, and 15 bases lay between the germline ends. Germline-derived CDR1 and CDR2 are MNHEY and SVGAGI.

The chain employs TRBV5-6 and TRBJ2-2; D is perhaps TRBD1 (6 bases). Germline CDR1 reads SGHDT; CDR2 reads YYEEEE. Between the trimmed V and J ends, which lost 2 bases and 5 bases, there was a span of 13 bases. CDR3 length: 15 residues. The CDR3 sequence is CASSFWDTLTGELFF. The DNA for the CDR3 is TGTGCCAGCAGCTTTTGGGACACCCTGACCGGGGAGCTGTTTTTT.

The CDR3 nucleotides are TGTGCCACCGGGGACATCTCCTACGAGCAGTACTTC. It translates to CATGDISYEQYF. This chain connects TRBV6-6 to TRBJ2-7; tentatively, D is TRBD1 (6 bases). Trimming removed 10 bases at V and 0 bases at J, with 10 bases between. The CDR3 is 12 residues long. Germline CDR1 MNHNY, CDR2 SVGAGI (reference sequence).

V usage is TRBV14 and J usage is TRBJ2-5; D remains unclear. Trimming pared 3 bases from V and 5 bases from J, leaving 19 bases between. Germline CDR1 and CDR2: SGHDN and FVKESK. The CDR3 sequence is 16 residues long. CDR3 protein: CASSQVGVPLVETQYF. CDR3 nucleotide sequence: TGTGCCAGCAGCCAGGTTGGGGTTCCTCTTGTTGAGACCCAGTACTTC.

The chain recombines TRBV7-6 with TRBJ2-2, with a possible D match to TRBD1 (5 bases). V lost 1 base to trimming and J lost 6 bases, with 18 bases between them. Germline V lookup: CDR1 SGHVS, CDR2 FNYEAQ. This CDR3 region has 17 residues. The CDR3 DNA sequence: TGTGCCAGCAGCTTAGAGGGGAAGGGCCCCGGTCCCGGGGAGCTGTTTTTT. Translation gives CASSLEGKGPGPGELFF.

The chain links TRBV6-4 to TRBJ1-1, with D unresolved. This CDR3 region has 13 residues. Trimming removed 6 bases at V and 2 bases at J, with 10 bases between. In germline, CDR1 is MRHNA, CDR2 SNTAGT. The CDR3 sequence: CASRYPSNTEAFF. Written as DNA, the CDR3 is TGTGCCAGCAGGTACCCGAGCAACACTGAAGCTTTCTTT.

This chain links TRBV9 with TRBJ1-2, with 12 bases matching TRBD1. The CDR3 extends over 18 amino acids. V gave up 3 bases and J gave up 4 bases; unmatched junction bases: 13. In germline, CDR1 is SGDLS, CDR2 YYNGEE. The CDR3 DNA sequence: TGTGCCAGCAGCGGCACCGGGACAGGGGGCGGCGATGGCTATGGCTACACCTTC. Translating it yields CASSGTGTGGGDGYGYTF.

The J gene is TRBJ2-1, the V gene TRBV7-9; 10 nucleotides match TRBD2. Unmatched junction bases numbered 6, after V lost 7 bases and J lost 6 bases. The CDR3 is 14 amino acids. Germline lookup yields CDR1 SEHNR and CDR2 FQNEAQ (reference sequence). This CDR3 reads CASTSSGRGNEQFF. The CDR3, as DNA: TGTGCCAGCACCTCAAGCGGGAGGGGCAATGAGCAGTTCTTC.

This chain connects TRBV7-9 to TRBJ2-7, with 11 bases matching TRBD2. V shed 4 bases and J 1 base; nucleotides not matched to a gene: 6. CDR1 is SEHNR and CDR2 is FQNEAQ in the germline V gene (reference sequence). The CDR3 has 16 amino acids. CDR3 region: CASSSTSGRSSYEQYF. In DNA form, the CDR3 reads TGTGCCAGCAGCTCAACTAGCGGGAGATCGTCCTACGAGCAGTACTTC.

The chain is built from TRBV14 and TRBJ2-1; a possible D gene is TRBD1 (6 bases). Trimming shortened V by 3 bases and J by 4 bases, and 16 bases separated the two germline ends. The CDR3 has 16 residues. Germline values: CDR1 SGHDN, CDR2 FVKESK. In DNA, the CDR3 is TGTGCCAGCAGCCACCCAAGAGGGGACACATACAATGAGCAGTTCTTC. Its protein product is CASSHPRGDTYNEQFF.

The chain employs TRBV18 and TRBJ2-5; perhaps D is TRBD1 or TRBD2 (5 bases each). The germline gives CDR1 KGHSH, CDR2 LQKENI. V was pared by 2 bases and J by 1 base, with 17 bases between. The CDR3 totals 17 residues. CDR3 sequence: CASSPMGVLEGQETQYF. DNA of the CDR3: TGTGCCAGCTCACCAATGGGGGTCCTTGAGGGCCAAGAGACCCAGTACTTC.